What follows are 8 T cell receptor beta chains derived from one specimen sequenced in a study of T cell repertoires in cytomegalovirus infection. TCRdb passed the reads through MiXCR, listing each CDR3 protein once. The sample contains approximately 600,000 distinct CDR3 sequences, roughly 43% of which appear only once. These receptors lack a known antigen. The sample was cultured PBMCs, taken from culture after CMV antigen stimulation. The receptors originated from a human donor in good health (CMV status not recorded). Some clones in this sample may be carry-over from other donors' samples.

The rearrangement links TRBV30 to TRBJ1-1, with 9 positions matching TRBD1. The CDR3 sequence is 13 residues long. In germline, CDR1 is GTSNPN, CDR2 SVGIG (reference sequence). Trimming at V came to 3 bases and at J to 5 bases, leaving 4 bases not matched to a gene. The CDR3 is CAWSQTGGTEAFF. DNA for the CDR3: TGTGCCTGGAGCCAGACAGGGGGAACTGAAGCTTTCTTT.

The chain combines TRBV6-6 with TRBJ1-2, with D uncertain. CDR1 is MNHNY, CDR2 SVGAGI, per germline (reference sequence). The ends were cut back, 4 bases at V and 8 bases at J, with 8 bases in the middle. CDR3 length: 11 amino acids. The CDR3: CASSSGRGYTF. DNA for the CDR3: TGTGCCAGCAGTTCCGGACGGGGCTACACCTTC.

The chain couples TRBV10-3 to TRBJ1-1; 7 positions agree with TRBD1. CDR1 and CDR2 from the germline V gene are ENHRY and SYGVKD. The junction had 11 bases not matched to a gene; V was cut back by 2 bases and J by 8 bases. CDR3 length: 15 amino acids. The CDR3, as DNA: TGTGCCATCAGTGAGCCTCAGGGGGTTAGGACAGAAGCTTTCTTT. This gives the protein CAISEPQGVRTEAFF.

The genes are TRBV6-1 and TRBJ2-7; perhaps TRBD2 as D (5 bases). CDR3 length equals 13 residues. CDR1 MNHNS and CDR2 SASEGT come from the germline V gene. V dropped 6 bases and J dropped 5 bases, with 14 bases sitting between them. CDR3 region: CASRRTGPNEQYF. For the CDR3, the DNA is TGTGCCAGCAGGCGGACTGGCCCCAACGAGCAGTACTTC.

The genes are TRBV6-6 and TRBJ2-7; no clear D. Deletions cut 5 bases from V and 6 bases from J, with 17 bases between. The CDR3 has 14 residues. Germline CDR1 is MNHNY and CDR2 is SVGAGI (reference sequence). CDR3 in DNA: TGTGCCAGCAGTAAATCAACCCTAGATACCGAGCAGTACTTC. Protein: CASSKSTLDTEQYF.

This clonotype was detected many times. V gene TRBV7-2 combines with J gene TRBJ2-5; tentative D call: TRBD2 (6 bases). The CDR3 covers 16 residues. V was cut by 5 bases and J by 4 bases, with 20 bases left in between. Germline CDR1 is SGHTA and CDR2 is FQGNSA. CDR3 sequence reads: CASSPPQGGVGETQYF. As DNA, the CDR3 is TGTGCCAGCAGCCCCCCGCAGGGCGGGGTCGGAGAGACCCAGTACTTC.

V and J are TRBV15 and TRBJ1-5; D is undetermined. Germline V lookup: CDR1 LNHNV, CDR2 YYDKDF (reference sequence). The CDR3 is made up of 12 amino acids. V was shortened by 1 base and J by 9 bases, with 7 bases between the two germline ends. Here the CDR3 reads CATSRAPGPQHF. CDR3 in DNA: TGTGCCACCAGCAGAGCCCCTGGGCCCCAGCATTTT. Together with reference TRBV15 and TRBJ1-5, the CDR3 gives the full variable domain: DAMVIQNPRYQVTQFGKPVTLSCSQTLNHNVMYWYQQKSSQAPKLLFHYYDKDFNNEADTPDNFQSRRPNTSFCFLDIRSPGLGDTAMYLCATSRAPGPQHFGDGTRLSIL.

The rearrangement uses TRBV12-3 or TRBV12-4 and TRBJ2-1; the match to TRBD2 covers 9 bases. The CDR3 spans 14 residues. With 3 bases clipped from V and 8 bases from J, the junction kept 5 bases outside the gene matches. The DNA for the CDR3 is TGTGCCAGCAGTTTCCGGACTAGCGCGGATGAGCAGTTCTTC. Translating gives CASSFRTSADEQFF.